Listed here are 22 T cell receptor beta chains from one sample, sequenced in a study of shared clonotypes between healthy human individuals. CD8 cells regarded as naive lacked CD45RO, were positively chosen for CCR7, and omitted terminally differentiated effector memory CD45RA+ cells. Profiled with immunoSEQ multiplex PCR; TCRdb holds only in-frame clones, not every one. The data show roughly 810,000 clones, 96% seen once. The sequenced sample was naive CD8+ T cells sorted from blood. The receptors derive from a man in his thirties or forties in good health.

The chain combines TRBV11-2 with TRBJ1-2; TRBD1 matches 8 bases. CDR3 length: 15 residues. The ends lost 5 bases at V and 4 bases at J; junction bases unmatched: 9. The germline V gene encodes CDR1 SGHAT and CDR2 FQNNGV. CDR3 amino acids: CASSPTTGAGYGYTF. CDR3 DNA sequence: TGTGCCAGCAGCCCAACGACAGGGGCGGGCTATGGCTACACCTTC.

CDR3 nucleotide sequence: TGTGCCAGTAGTAGGCAACTAGCGGGAGCAGGCCACGAGCAGTACTTC. This gives the protein CASSRQLAGAGHEQYF. The chain links TRBV19 to TRBJ2-7; 11 bases are shared with TRBD2. Germline values: CDR1 LNHDA, CDR2 SQIVND (reference sequence). The CDR3 totals 16 residues. V gave up 4 bases and J gave up 5 bases; unmatched junction bases: 10.

This chain connects TRBV6-1 to TRBJ2-7; D is possibly TRBD1 (6 bases). There are 14 residues in the CDR3. CDR1 and CDR2 (germline): MNHNS, SASEGT. V lost 5 bases and J 6 bases, leaving 17 bases between the germline ends. The CDR3 here is CASSPSTGWGEQYF. CDR3 DNA sequence: TGTGCCAGCAGTCCTTCGACAGGATGGGGCGAGCAGTACTTC.

The CDR3: CASDSLQNQGRYNEQFF. The CDR3 DNA is TGTGCCAGCGATTCATTACAGAATCAGGGGCGGTACAATGAGCAGTTCTTC. The rearrangement links TRBV7-9 to TRBJ2-1, with TRBD1 as a possible D gene (6 bases). This CDR3 has 17 residues. Germline CDR1 and CDR2: SEHNR and FQNEAQ (reference sequence). The ends were cut back, 8 bases at V and 4 bases at J, with 24 bases in the middle. Full variable domain (outside the CDR3, taken from reference TRBV7-9 and TRBJ2-1): DTGVSQNPRHKITKRGQNVTFRCDPISEHNRLYWYRQTLGQGPEFLTYFQNEAQLEKSRLLSDRFSAERPKGSFSTLEIQRTEQGDSAMYLCASDSLQNQGRYNEQFFGPGTRLTVL.

The genes are TRBV7-8 and TRBJ2-2; 8 bases line up with TRBD1. This CDR3 is built from 18 residues. The J segment lost 1 base and the V segment lost 3 bases, leaving 10 bases of the junction unmatched. The germline gives CDR1 SGHVS, CDR2 FQNEAQ. The CDR3 DNA reads TGTGCCAGCAGCTTCTTGACTGGCGGGACAGGGAACACCGGGGAGCTGTTTTTT. Translating it yields CASSFLTGGTGNTGELFF.

V usage is TRBV18 and J usage is TRBJ2-7, with D tentatively TRBD2 (6 bases). Trimming removed 6 bases from V and 1 base from J, with 10 bases in between. This CDR3 has 13 amino acids. Germline V gene sequence: CDR1 KGHSH, CDR2 LQKENI. CDR3 bases: TGTGCCAGCTCGGGACTGAAGTCCTACGAGCAGTACTTC. This gives the protein CASSGLKSYEQYF.

This chain links TRBV4-1 with TRBJ2-1; D is ambiguous. Germline loops: CDR1 MGHRA, CDR2 YSYEKL. The CDR3 is made up of 13 amino acids. Trimming cost V 0 bases and J 8 bases, with 8 bases left between them. The CDR3 reads CASSQDSGHEQFF. CDR3 DNA sequence: TGCGCCAGCAGCCAAGACTCCGGGCATGAGCAGTTCTTC.

This chain links TRBV27 with TRBJ1-1; D not resolved. Trimming stripped 2 bases from V and 1 base from J, with 14 bases between. The germline gives CDR1 MNHEY, CDR2 SMNVEV (reference sequence). This CDR3 region has 16 residues. The DNA of the CDR3 is TGTGCCAGCAGTTTAATCGGCCGGAGTACGAACACTGAAGCTTTCTTT. Translating it yields CASSLIGRSTNTEAFF.

The V call is TRBV28, the J call TRBJ2-1; D gene uncertain. CDR3 length: 15 residues. CDR1 and CDR2 (germline): MDHEN, SYDVKM. The V gene lost 6 bases and the J gene lost 3 bases, with 15 bases spanning the gap. CDR3 sequence reads: CASSSTDTGYNEQFF. CDR3 nucleotides: TGTGCCAGCAGCTCCACCGATACGGGCTACAATGAGCAGTTCTTC.

The chain recombines TRBV19 with TRBJ1-2; D is unresolved. V was cut by 5 bases and J by 0 bases, with 13 bases left in between. The CDR3 is 15 amino acids. Germline V gives CDR1 LNHDA, CDR2 SQIVND (reference sequence). In DNA form, the CDR3 reads TGTGCCAGTAGTGGAGAAAACAACGCTAACTATGGCTACACCTTC. Its translation: CASSGENNANYGYTF.

A single count supports this clone. The chain has TRBV13 and TRBJ1-2; the D is unclear. CDR3 length: 12 amino acids. Trimming took 5 bases from V and 2 from J, leaving 6 bases between them. CDR1 PRHDT and CDR2 FYEKMQ come from the germline V gene (reference sequence). The CDR3 DNA is TGTGCCAGCAGCCTTCTAAACTATGGCTACACCTTC. Protein sequence: CASSLLNYGYTF.

This clone was recorded once. A junction boundary mismatches the germline segment, possibly from a read error. The rearrangement links TRBV11-2 to TRBJ2-1, with 11 bases lining up with TRBD2. CDR1 and CDR2 from the germline V gene are SGHAT and FQNNGV. This CDR3 is 18 amino acids long. The DNA for the CDR3 is TGTGCCAGCAGCAGTAGCCCGGGACTAGCGGCCTCCTCCAATGAGCAGTTCTTC. It yields the protein CASSSSPGLAASSNEQFF.

The chain is built from TRBV6-5 and TRBJ2-2; a possible D gene is TRBD2 (6 bases). V shed 7 bases and J shed 4 bases, with 16 bases lying between them. The CDR3 covers 15 residues. Germline lookup yields CDR1 MNHEY and CDR2 SVGAGI. CDR3 loop: CASTWTNRATGELFF. The CDR3, as DNA: TGTGCCAGCACATGGACTAACCGGGCCACCGGGGAGCTGTTTTTT.

The rearrangement joins TRBV11-1 to TRBJ2-2; D is ambiguous. CDR3 length: 16 residues. The germline CDR1 and CDR2 sequences are SGHAT and FQDESV (reference sequence). Trimming shortened V by 1 base and J by 4 bases, and 13 bases separated the two germline ends. This chain's CDR3 is CASSLDRVGSTGELFF. In DNA, the CDR3 is TGTGCCAGCAGCTTAGATCGGGTCGGCTCCACCGGGGAGCTGTTTTTT. The variable domain in full, completed from reference TRBV11-1 and TRBJ2-2, reads EAEVAQSPRYKITEKSQAVAFWCDPISGHATLYWYRQILGQGPELLVQFQDESVVDDSQLPKDRFSAERLKGVDSTLKIQPAELGDSAMYLCASSLDRVGSTGELFFGEGSRLTVL.

Remarks on this clone: In the same sample, other DNA sequences code for this CDR3. This rearrangement joins TRBV9 to TRBJ2-1, with D perhaps matching TRBD2 (6 bases). This CDR3 is built from 12 residues. The V end lost 4 bases, the J end lost 10 bases, and 12 bases lay between the germline ends. Germline CDR1 is SGDLS and CDR2 is YYNGEE. The CDR3 protein is CASSPSAGEQFF. The CDR3 bases are TGTGCCAGCAGCCCCTCCGCGGGAGAGCAGTTCTTC.

This chain's CDR3 is CASSPRGNTGELFF. The CDR3 coding sequence is TGTGCCAGCAGCCCCAGGGGAAACACCGGGGAGCTGTTTTTT. V gene TRBV9 combines with J gene TRBJ2-2; tentatively, D is TRBD1 (6 bases). V was clipped by 4 bases and J by 2 bases, with 9 bases between them. The germline gives CDR1 SGDLS, CDR2 YYNGEE. The CDR3 spans 14 residues.

This chain joins TRBV11-2 and TRBJ1-1; 9 bases fit TRBD1. V gave up 1 base and J gave up 3 bases; unmatched junction bases: 6. The germline V gene has CDR1 SGHAT and CDR2 FQNNGV. CDR3 size: 16 residues. The CDR3 DNA follows: TGTGCCAGCAGCTTAGGAAGGACAGGGGCGTACACTGAAGCTTTCTTT. It translates to CASSLGRTGAYTEAFF.

For this clone: This sample also contains other DNA sequences that code for the same CDR3. Written as DNA, the CDR3 is TGTGCCAGCAGTTTAGGTCTAGCGTACGAGCAGTACTTC. Residues: CASSLGLAYEQYF. The chain recombines TRBV28 with TRBJ2-7; possible D gene TRBD2, 6 bases. V was shortened by 2 bases and J by 4 bases, with 9 bases between the two germline ends. CDR1 is MDHEN and CDR2 is SYDVKM in the germline V gene. CDR3 length: 13 residues.

The genes are TRBV7-8 and TRBJ2-1, with D possibly TRBD1 on 5 matching bases. The V gene's germline CDR1 is SGHVS and CDR2 FQNEAQ. This CDR3 is 19 amino acids long. V lost 4 bases, J lost 7 bases, and 29 bases lay in between. Here the CDR3 DNA reads TGTGCCAGCAGCTCGAACCAGGGTCGGAGACCACAGGCGAGGAATGAGCAGTTCTTC. Amino acids: CASSSNQGRRPQARNEQFF.

In its sample, this clone was seen a few times. The rearrangement links TRBV19 to TRBJ2-1; TRBD2 aligns across 8 bases. This CDR3 has 17 amino acids. The V and J ends lost 3 bases and 4 bases, in that order; junction bases with no gene match: 11. CDR1 and CDR2 (germline): LNHDA, SQIVND (reference sequence). The CDR3 DNA follows: TGTGCCAGTAGTATGGGGGTGGGCGGGAGGACATACAATGAGCAGTTCTTC. It translates to CASSMGVGGRTYNEQFF.

About this clone itself: This same CDR3 is encoded by further DNA sequences in the sample. V gene TRBV27 combines with J gene TRBJ2-7, with D possibly TRBD1 on 5 matching bases. There are 13 residues in the CDR3. Germline CDR1 MNHEY, CDR2 SMNVEV (reference sequence). The V and J ends lost 3 bases and 0 bases respectively, with 6 bases between them. The CDR3 spells CASSLTDSYEQYF. The CDR3 coding sequence is TGTGCCAGCAGTTTGACAGACTCCTACGAGCAGTACTTC.

The CDR3 loop reads CASSDRETDTQYF. CDR3 bases: TGTGCCAGCAGCGACAGGGAGACAGATACGCAGTATTTT. This rearrangement joins TRBV9 to TRBJ2-3, with D perhaps TRBD1 (6 bases). The CDR3 runs 13 residues. The V gene lost 3 bases and the J gene lost 3 bases, with 8 bases spanning the gap. From germline, CDR1 is SGDLS and CDR2 YYNGEE.